These T cell receptor beta chains were read from a single sample in a study of control samples from healthy donors and cancer patients. Produced via immunoSEQ multiplex PCR; TCRdb's table is partial and in-frame only. The repertoire holds around 81,000 clones, 80% to 95% seen once, with approximately 1.5% in the top ten. The material sequenced was blood. These receptors originate from a woman aged 30 to 39 in good health. The CDR3 runs from the conserved cysteine through the conserved F or W. The order of the fields is clone size, J gene, V gene, D gene, CDR3 protein, CDR3 DNA. D genes are given only for firm matches. Part of the rows lack a size; the others show once, few, many or a class for expanded clones.

>once|TRBJ2-1|TRBV3-1/TRBV3-2|NA
CASSLGPKNEQFF
TGTGCCAGCAGCTTGGGACCGAAGAATGAGCAGTTCTTC
>NA|TRBJ2-1|TRBV11-2|NA
CASSRLKGSYNEQFF
TGTGCCAGCAGCCGACTCAAGGGTTCCTACAATGAGCAGTTCTTC
>NA|TRBJ1-5|TRBV28|NA
CASSLYRGNQPQHF
TGTGCCAGCAGTTTATACAGGGGCAATCAGCCCCAGCATTTT
>NA|TRBJ1-1|TRBV6-5|NA
CASSYSASRENTEAFF
TGTGCCAGCAGTTACTCTGCCAGTCGGGAGAACACTGAAGCTTTCTTT
>NA|TRBJ2-3|TRBV30|TRBD2
CAWGTGLAGLKVTQYF
TGTGCCTGGGGCACGGGACTAGCGGGGCTTAAGGTTACGCAGTATTTT
>NA|TRBJ2-7|TRBV4-2|NA
CASRDSRDEQYF
TGTGCCAGCAGAGACAGCCGCGACGAGCAGTACTTC
>NA|TRBJ2-7|TRBV18|TRBD1
CASSPPFQGAREQYF
TGTGCCAGCTCACCACCTTTCCAGGGGGCTAGGGAGCAGTACTTC
>NA|TRBJ1-6|TRBV10-3|NA
CAISESGQGADSPLHF
TGTGCCATCAGTGAGTCGGGTCAGGGTGCAGATTCACCCCTCCACTTT
>NA|TRBJ1-2|TRBV6-1|NA
CASSEASEGYYGYTF
TGTGCCAGCAGTGAAGCCAGCGAGGGTTACTATGGCTACACCTTC
>NA|TRBJ1-1|TRBV24-1|NA
CATSDSGTTNTEAFF
TGTGCCACCAGTGATTCCGGGACAACGAACACTGAAGCTTTCTTT
>NA|TRBJ1-5|TRBV28|TRBD1
CASSLDRGGNQPQHF
TGTGCCAGCAGTCTGGACAGGGGGGGCAATCAGCCCCAGCATTTT
>NA|TRBJ2-2|TRBV24-1|TRBD1
CATSGGTGYTGELFF
TGTGCCACCAGTGGTGGGACAGGATACACCGGGGAGCTGTTTTTT
>NA|TRBJ1-1|TRBV5-1|NA
CASSFGVGGGFMNTEAFF
TGCGCCAGCAGCTTTGGGGTCGGAGGGGGGTTTATGAACACTGAAGCTTTCTTT
>NA|TRBJ2-5|TRBV12-3/TRBV12-4|NA
CASSLYQETQYF
TGTGCCAGCAGTCTGTACCAAGAGACCCAGTACTTC
>NA|TRBJ2-7|TRBV5-1|NA
CASSLDREQYF
TGCGCCAGCAGCTTGGACCGCGAGCAGTACTTC
>NA|TRBJ2-5|TRBV5-6|TRBD2
CASSLETSGRRKTQYF
TGTGCCAGCAGCTTAGAGACTAGCGGGAGGAGGAAGACCCAGTACTTC
>once|TRBJ2-7|TRBV3-1/TRBV3-2|NA
CASSQGSSYEQYF
TGTGCCAGCAGCCAAGGCAGCTCCTACGAGCAGTACTTC
>once|TRBJ2-3|TRBV6-4|NA
CASRVASHTDTQYF
TGTGCCAGCAGGGTGGCTAGCCACACAGATACGCAGTATTTT
>NA|TRBJ1-4|TRBV5-1|TRBD1
CASSLGQGDYEKLFF
TGCGCCAGCAGCTTGGGACAGGGGGATTACGAAAAACTGTTTTTT
>NA|TRBJ2-5|TRBV29-1|TRBD1
CSALLPGGQETQYF
TGCAGCGCACTCCTACCAGGGGGACAAGAGACCCAGTACTTC
>NA|TRBJ1-4|TRBV15|TRBD1
CATSRAGGGEKLFF
TGTGCCACCAGCAGAGCAGGGGGTGGTGAAAAACTGTTTTTT
>NA|TRBJ1-1|TRBV6-6|NA
CASSITGTEAFF
TGTGCCAGCAGTATCACGGGCACTGAAGCTTTCTTT
>NA|TRBJ2-7|TRBV9|NA
CASSVDPSGHSYEQYF
TGTGCCAGCAGCGTAGATCCCTCGGGGCACTCCTACGAGCAGTACTTC
>NA|TRBJ2-7|TRBV12-3/TRBV12-4|NA
CASSLGTHEQYF
TGTGCCAGCAGTCTAGGGACCCACGAGCAGTACTTC
>NA|TRBJ2-7|TRBV12-3/TRBV12-4|NA
CASSLGNYEQYF
TGTGCCAGCAGTTTAGGAAACTACGAGCAGTACTTC
>NA|TRBJ2-1|TRBV5-5|NA
CASSHNTYYRNNEQFF
TGTGCCAGCAGCCATAATACTTATTATCGGAATAATGAGCAGTTCTTC
>NA|TRBJ1-4|TRBV5-5|TRBD1
CASSLEGQGHLFF
TGTGCCAGCAGCTTGGAGGGACAGGGGCATCTGTTTTTT
>once|TRBJ1-6|TRBV10-3|NA
CAIRGREIGNSPLHF
TGTGCCATCAGAGGAAGGGAAATCGGTAATTCACCCCTCCACTTT
>NA|TRBJ2-2|TRBV4-1|NA
CASRRDGANTGELFF
TGCGCCAGCAGAAGGGACGGCGCGAACACCGGGGAGCTGTTTTTT
>NA|TRBJ1-2|TRBV9|NA
CASSVEAGAGYGYTF
TGTGCCAGCAGCGTAGAGGCAGGGGCGGGCTATGGCTACACCTTC
>NA|TRBJ1-4|TRBV14|TRBD1
CASSQAASQGANEKLFF
TGTGCCAGCAGCCAAGCCGCTTCACAGGGGGCTAATGAAAAACTGTTTTTT
>once|TRBJ1-3|TRBV3-1/TRBV3-2|NA
CASSQGAGGAGNTIYF
TGTGCCAGCAGCCAAGGGGCCGGAGGGGCTGGAAACACCATATATTTT
>NA|TRBJ1-1|TRBV19|TRBD1
CASSLIGGAEAFF
TGTGCCAGTAGTCTTATAGGGGGCGCTGAAGCTTTCTTT
>NA|TRBJ1-1|TRBV29-1|NA
CSGRRDTEAFF
TGCAGCGGTAGGAGGGACACTGAAGCTTTCTTT
>NA|TRBJ2-5|TRBV6-1|NA
CASSDVETQYF
TGTGCCAGCAGTGACGTAGAGACCCAGTACTTC
>once|TRBJ1-2|TRBV12-3/TRBV12-4|TRBD1
CASSTNRGHGYTF
TGTGCCAGCAGCACGAACAGGGGCCATGGCTACACCTTC
>NA|TRBJ1-4|TRBV7-6|NA
CASSSDRRNEKLFF
TGTGCCAGCAGCTCCGACAGGAGAAATGAAAAACTGTTTTTT
>NA|TRBJ1-4|TRBV6-5|NA
CASSPDRVSNEKLFF
TGTGCCAGCAGTCCCGACCGAGTATCAAATGAAAAACTGTTTTTT
>once|TRBJ1-1|TRBV7-8|NA
CASSLGWTKTPKGDTEAFF
TGTGCCAGCAGCTTGGGGTGGACAAAGACACCCAAGGGGGACACTGAAGCTTTCTTT
>NA|TRBJ1-3|TRBV7-3|NA
CASSLTLIGGSGNTIYF
TGTGCCAGCAGCTTAACGTTAATTGGGGGCTCTGGAAACACCATATATTTT
>NA|TRBJ2-1|TRBV7-3|NA
CASSSGAARGNEQFF
TGTGCCAGCAGCTCGGGGGCGGCAAGGGGGAATGAGCAGTTCTTC
>NA|TRBJ2-7|TRBV6-5|TRBD1
CASSYSGQGRYEQYF
TGTGCCAGCAGTTACTCGGGACAGGGGAGATACGAGCAGTACTTC
>NA|TRBJ1-3|TRBV11-2|TRBD1
CASSMRQGQGNTIYF
TGTGCCAGCAGCATGAGACAGGGACAAGGAAACACCATATATTTT
>NA|TRBJ2-1|TRBV9|NA
CASSVGSNEQFF
TGTGCCAGCAGCGTAGGGAGCAATGAGCAGTTCTTC
>NA|TRBJ1-4|TRBV27|NA
CASGPTATNEKLFF
TGTGCCAGCGGGCCGACTGCAACTAATGAAAAACTGTTTTTT
>NA|TRBJ2-2|TRBV4-1|NA
CASSHKWGTSGRSNTGELFF
TGCGCCAGCAGCCACAAATGGGGAACATCGGGACGGTCGAACACCGGGGAGCTGTTTTTT
>NA|TRBJ1-2|TRBV5-1|NA
CASRIGEGYYGYTF
TGCGCCAGCAGAATCGGCGAGGGGTACTATGGCTACACCTTC
>NA|TRBJ2-7|TRBV20-1|NA
CSARFSYEQYF
TGCAGTGCGCGGTTCTCCTACGAGCAGTACTTC
>NA|TRBJ2-7|TRBV11-3|NA
CASSLGGTVGGEQYF
TGTGCCAGCAGCTTAGGGGGGACCGTCGGGGGTGAGCAGTACTTC
>NA|TRBJ1-5|TRBV5-6|NA
CASSLEAGPQHF
TGTGCCAGCAGCTTGGAGGCAGGGCCCCAGCATTTT
>NA|TRBJ2-2|TRBV7-3|TRBD2
CASSLAGGTTGELFF
TGTGCCAGCAGCTTAGCGGGAGGAACCACCGGGGAGCTGTTTTTT
>NA|TRBJ2-1|TRBV6-5|TRBD2
CASRFLAGGRVEQFF
TGTGCCAGCAGATTTCTAGCGGGAGGGCGCGTTGAGCAGTTCTTC
>NA|TRBJ2-3|TRBV6-1|NA
CASSEGLVVGDTQYF
TGTGCCAGCAGTGAAGGGTTGGTGGTGGGTGATACGCAGTATTTT
>NA|TRBJ1-1|TRBV19|NA
CASVEGGALNQNTEAFF
TGTGCCAGTGTTGAAGGGGGTGCTCTAAATCAGAACACTGAAGCTTTCTTT
>NA|TRBJ1-6|TRBV6-5|NA
CASCRTVPGDSPLHF
TGTGCCAGCTGTCGGACAGTCCCCGGGGATTCACCCCTCCACTTT